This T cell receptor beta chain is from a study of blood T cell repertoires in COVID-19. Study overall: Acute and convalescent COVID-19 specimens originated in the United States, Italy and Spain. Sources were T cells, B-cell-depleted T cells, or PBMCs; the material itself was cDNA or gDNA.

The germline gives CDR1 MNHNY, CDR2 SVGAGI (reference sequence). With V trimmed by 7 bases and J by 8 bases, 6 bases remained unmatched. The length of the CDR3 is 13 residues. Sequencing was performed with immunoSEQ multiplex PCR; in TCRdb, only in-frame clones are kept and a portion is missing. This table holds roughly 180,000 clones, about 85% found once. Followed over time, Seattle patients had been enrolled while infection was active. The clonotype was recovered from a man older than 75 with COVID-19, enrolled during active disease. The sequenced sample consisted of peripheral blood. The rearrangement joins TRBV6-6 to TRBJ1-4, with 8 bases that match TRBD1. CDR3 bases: TGTGCCAGCACGGGACAGGTGCACGAAAAACTGTTTTTT. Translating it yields CASTGQVHEKLFF.